The subject of this entry is one T cell receptor beta chain. The antigen is unknown. The CDR3 length is 14 residues. CDR1 is SGHNT, CDR2 YENEEA, per germline. With 1 base removed from V and 7 bases from J, the gap between germline ends came to 14 bases. These data come from a study of cytomegalovirus exposure and HLA in healthy donors. Study conclusions and caveats: Near-uniform donor sequencing depth was presumed by presence/absence analyses.

The primer mix had 60 Vbeta and 13 Jbeta primers. Here immunoSEQ multiplex PCR was the method, and the copy in TCRdb shows in-frame clones only, minus some. Of around 140,000 clones detected, roughly 80% appear once; the ten largest clones hold 1.5% to 1.7%. Sequences were obtained from PBMCs. The TCR originated in a man aged 40-49 years in good health and CMV-seronegative. The chain combines TRBV11-3 with TRBJ2-7; the D gene is possibly TRBD2 (7 bases). In DNA, the CDR3 is TGTGCCAGCAGCTTAGGAGGGGGGGCTGGTGAGCAGTACTTC. Translating gives CASSLGGGAGEQYF.